One T cell receptor (beta chain) is described in this entry. Version v3.0 of the immunoSEQ assay was performed at survey level. Profiled with immunoSEQ multiplex PCR; TCRdb holds only in-frame clones, not every one. Here the sample spans approximately 26,000 clones, about 80% being singletons. This specimen belongs to a study of long-term antiretroviral therapy in people with HIV. This CDR3 spans 15 amino acids. Germline lookup yields CDR1 SNHLY and CDR2 FYNNEI. The junction had 8 bases not matched to a gene; V was cut back by 3 bases and J by 4 bases. This clonotype was sampled from a woman aged 40 to 49 with HIV. The chain has TRBV2 and TRBJ2-7, with TRBD1 identical over 8 bases. Sequencing was performed on unsorted PBMCs, taken 1.2 years after starting antiretroviral therapy. CDR3 DNA: TGTGCCAGCAGTGACGACAGGGGAATTCTGTACGAGCAGTACTTC. It translates to CASSDDRGILYEQYF.